This TCR beta chain was found in a study of CD8 T cells in Susac syndrome. Controls were age- and sex-matched healthy donors. Negative isolation was used for CD8+ and CD4+ T cells and FACS enrichment for TEMRA cells. It was with random hexamers that about 0.45 to 1 ug RNA was reverse transcribed. The CDR3 of TCR beta was amplified by immunoSEQ multiplex PCR across 54 Vbeta and 13 Jbeta. TCRdb reanalysed the immunoSEQ multiplex PCR reads using MiXCR and keeps one entry per CDR3 protein. The table records around 99,000 distinct CDR3 sequences, roughly 95% of them present only once. V shed 6 bases and J shed 0 bases, with 17 bases lying between them. Germline loops: CDR1 SQVTM, CDR2 ANQGSEA. The length of the CDR3 is 15 residues.

This clonotype was obtained from a human donor in good health. The chain has TRBV29-1 and TRBJ2-5; D remains ambiguous. Specimen: CD4+ T cells from PBMCs. The CDR3 spells CSVPVAQWYQETQYF. The CDR3, as DNA: TGCAGCGTCCCAGTAGCCCAATGGTACCAAGAGACCCAGTACTTC.